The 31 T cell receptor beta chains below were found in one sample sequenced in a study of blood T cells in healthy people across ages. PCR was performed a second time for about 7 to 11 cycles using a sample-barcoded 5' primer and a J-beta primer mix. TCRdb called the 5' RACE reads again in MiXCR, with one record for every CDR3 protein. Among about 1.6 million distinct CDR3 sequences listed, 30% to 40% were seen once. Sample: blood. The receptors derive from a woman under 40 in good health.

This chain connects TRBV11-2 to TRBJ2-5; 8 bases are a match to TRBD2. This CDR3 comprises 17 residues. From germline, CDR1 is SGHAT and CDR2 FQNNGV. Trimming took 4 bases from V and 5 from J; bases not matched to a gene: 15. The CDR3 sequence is CASSSSPLAGSFETQYF. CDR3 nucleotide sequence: TGTGCCAGCAGCTCGAGCCCTTTAGCGGGGTCGTTTGAGACCCAGTACTTC.

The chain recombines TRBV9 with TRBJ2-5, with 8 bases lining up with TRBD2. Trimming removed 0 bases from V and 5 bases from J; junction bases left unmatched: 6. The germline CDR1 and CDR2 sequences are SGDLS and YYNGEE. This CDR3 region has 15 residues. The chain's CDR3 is CASSVAPGGPETQYF. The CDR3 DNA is TGTGCCAGCAGCGTAGCTCCGGGGGGGCCTGAGACCCAGTACTTC.

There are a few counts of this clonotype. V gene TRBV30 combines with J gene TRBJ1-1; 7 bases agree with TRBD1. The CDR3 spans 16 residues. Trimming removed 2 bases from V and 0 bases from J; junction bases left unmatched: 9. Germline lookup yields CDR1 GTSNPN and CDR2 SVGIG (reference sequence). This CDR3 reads CAWSPSRTGVNTEAFF. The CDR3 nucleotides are TGTGCCTGGAGTCCCAGTAGGACAGGAGTGAACACTGAAGCTTTCTTT. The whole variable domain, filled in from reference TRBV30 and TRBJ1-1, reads SQTIHQWPATLVQPVGSPLSLECTVEGTSNPNLYWYRQAAGRGLQLLFYSVGIGQISSEVPQNLSASRPQDRQFILSSKKLLLSDSGFYLCAWSPSRTGVNTEAFFGQGTRLTVV.

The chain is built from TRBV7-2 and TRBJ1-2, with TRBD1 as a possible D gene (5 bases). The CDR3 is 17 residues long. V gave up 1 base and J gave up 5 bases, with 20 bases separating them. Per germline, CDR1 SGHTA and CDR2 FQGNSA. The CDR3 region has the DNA TGTGCCAGCAGCTTAGGGGGGGGAAGGAGCGGCCCTTATGGCTACACCTTC. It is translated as CASSLGGGRSGPYGYTF.

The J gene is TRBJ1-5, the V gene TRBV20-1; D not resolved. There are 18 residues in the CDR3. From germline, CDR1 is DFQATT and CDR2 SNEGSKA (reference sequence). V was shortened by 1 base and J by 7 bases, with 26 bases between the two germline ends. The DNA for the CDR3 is TGCAGTGCTAGAGGCCCGAGCATACCACGTGTAGGTGGGCAGCCCCAGCATTTT. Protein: CSARGPSIPRVGGQPQHF.

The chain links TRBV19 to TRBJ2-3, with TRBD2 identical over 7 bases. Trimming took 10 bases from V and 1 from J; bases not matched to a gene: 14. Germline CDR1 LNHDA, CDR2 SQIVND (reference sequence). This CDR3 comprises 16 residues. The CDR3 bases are TGTGCCACCGATCAGCGGGGAACCTCTGGCACAGATACGCAGTATTTT. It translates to CATDQRGTSGTDTQYF.

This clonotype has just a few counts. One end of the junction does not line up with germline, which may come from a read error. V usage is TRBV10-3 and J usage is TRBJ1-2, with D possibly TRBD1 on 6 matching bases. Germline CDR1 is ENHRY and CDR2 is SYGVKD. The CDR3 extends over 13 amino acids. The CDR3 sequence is CATQGSANYGYTF. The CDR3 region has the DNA TGTGCCACACAGGGATCGGCTAACTATGGTTACACCTTC.

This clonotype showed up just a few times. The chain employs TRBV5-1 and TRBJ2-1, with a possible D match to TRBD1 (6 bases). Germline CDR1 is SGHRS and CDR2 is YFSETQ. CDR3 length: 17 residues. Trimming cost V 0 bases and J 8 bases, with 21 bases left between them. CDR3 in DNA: TGCGCCAGCAGCTTGGCCGTCCCGGGACAAGGGTTCGATGAGCAGTTCTTC. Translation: CASSLAVPGQGFDEQFF.

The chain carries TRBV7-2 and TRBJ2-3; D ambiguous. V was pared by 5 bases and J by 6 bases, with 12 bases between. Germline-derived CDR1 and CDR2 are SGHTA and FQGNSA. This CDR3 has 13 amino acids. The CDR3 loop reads CASSLRRSDTQYF. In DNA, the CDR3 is TGTGCCAGCAGCCTCCGTCGGTCGGATACGCAGTATTTT. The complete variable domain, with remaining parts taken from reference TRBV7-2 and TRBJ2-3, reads GAGVSQSPSNKVTEKGKDVELRCDPISGHTALYWYRQSLGQGLEFLIYFQGNSAPDKSGLPSDRFSAERTGGSVSTLTIQRTQQEDSAVYLCASSLRRSDTQYFGPGTRLTVL.

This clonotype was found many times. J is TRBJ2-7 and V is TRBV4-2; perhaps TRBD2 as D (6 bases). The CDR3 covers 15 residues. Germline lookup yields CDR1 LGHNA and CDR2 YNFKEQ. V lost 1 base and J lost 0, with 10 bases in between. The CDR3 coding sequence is TGTGCCAGCAGCCAAGCGGGACTTAGCTCCTACGAGCAGTACTTC. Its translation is CASSQAGLSSYEQYF.

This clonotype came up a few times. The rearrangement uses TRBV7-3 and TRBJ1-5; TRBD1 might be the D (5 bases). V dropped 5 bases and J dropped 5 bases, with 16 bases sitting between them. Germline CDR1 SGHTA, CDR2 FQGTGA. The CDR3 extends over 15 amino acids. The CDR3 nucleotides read TGTGCCAGCAGCACCGGGACCGTCGGCCATCAGCCCCAGCATTTT. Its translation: CASSTGTVGHQPQHF.

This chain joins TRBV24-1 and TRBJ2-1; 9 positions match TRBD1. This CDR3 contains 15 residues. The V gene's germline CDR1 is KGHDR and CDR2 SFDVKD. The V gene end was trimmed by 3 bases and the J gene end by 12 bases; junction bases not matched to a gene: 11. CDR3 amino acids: CATSDPGTGRDTQFF. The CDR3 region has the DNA TGTGCCACCAGTGATCCGGGGACAGGGCGGGATACGCAGTTCTTC.

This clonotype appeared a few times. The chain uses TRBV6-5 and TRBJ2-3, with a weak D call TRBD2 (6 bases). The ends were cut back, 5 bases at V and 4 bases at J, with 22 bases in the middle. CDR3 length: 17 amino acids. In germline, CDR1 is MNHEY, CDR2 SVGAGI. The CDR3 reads CASSRLQGAGLSDTQYF. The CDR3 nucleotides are TGTGCCAGCAGTCGCCTCCAGGGAGCGGGCCTTTCAGATACGCAGTATTTT.

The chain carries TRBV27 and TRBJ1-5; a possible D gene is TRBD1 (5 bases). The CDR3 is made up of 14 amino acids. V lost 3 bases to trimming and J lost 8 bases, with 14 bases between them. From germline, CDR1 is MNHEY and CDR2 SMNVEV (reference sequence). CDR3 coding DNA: TGTGCCAGCAGTTTTGGTTCAGGGAAGAAGCCCCAGCATTTT. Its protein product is CASSFGSGKKPQHF.

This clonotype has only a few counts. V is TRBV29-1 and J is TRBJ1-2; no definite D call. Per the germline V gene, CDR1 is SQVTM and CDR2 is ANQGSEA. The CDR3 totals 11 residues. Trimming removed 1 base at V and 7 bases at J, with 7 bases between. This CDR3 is CSVEGWTGYTF. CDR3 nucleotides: TGCAGCGTTGAAGGCTGGACTGGCTACACCTTC. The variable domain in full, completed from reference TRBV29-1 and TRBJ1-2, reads SAVISQKPSRDICQRGTSLTIQCQVDSQVTMMFWYRQQPGQSLTLIATANQGSEATYESGFVIDKFPISRPNLTFSTLTVSNMSPEDSSIYLCSVEGWTGYTFGSGTRLTVV.

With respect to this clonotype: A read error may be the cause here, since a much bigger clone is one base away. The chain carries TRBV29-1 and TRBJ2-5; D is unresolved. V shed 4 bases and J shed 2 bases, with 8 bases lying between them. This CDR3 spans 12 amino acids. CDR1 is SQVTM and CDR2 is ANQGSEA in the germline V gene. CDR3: CSVGEGQETQYF. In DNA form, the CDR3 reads TGCAGCGTTGGAGAAGGACAAGAGACCCAGTACTTC.

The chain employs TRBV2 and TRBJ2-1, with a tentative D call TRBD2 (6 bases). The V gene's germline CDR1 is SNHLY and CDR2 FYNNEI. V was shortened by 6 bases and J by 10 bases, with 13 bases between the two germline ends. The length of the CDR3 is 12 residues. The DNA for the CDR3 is TGTGCCAGCAGATCAGTTAGCGGAGAGCAGTTCTTC. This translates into CASRSVSGEQFF.

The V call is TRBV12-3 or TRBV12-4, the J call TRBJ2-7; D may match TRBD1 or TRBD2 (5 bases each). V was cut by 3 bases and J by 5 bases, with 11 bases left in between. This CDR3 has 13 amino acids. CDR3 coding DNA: TGTGCCAGCAGTTTGTTAGGGACGGACGAGCAGTACTTC. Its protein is CASSLLGTDEQYF.

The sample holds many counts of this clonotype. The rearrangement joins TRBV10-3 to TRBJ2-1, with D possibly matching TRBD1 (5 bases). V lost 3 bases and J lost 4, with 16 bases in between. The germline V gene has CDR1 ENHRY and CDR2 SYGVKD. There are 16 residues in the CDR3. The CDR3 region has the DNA TGTGCCATCAGTGATACCGAGACAGAGACTTACAATGAGCAGTTCTTC. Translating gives CAISDTETETYNEQFF.

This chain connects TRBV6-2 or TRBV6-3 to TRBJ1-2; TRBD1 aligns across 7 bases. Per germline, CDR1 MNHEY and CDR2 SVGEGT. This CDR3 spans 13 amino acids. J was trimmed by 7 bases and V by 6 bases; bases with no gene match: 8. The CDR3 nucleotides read TGTGCCAGCAGGATGACAGGGACCTCTGGCTACACCTTC. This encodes CASRMTGTSGYTF.

The CDR3 nucleotides read TGCGCCAGCAGCTTGGGGGGACTAGCGGGAGGTTACGAGCAGTACTTC. It codes for CASSLGGLAGGYEQYF. V and J are TRBV5-1 and TRBJ2-7; 15 bases line up with TRBD2. Germline CDR1 reads SGHRS; CDR2 reads YFSETQ. V trimming: 0 bases; J trimming: 4 bases; junction bases outside the gene matches: 2. The CDR3 is 16 residues long.

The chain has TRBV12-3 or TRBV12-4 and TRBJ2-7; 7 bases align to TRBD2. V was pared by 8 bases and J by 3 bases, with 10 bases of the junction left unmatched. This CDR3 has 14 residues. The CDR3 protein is CASSPFGEGYEQYF. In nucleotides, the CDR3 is TGTGCCAGCTCGCCCTTTGGGGAGGGCTACGAGCAGTACTTC.

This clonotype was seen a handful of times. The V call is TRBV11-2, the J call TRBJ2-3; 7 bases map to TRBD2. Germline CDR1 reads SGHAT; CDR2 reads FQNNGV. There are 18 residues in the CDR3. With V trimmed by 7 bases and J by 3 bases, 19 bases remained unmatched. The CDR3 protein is CASNFDSLGGSGTDTQYF. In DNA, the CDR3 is TGTGCCAGCAACTTCGATTCTCTAGGCGGGAGTGGAACAGATACGCAGTATTTT.

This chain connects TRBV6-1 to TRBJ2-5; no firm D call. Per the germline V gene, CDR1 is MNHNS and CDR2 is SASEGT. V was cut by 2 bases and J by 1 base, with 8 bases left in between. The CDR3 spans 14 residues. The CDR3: CASSERRLQETQYF. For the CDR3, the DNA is TGTGCCAGCAGTGAAAGACGACTCCAAGAGACCCAGTACTTC.

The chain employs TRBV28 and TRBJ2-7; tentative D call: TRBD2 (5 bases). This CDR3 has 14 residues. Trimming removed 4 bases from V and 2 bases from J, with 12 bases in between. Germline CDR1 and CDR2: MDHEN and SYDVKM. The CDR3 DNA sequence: TGTGCCAGCAGTTCCCCGGGGAGAGCCTACGAGCAGTACTTC. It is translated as CASSSPGRAYEQYF.

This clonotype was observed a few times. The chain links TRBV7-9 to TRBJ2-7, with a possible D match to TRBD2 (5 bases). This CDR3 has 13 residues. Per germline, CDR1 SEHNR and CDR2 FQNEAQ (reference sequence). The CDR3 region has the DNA TGTACAGCGGAAGCCATACGTTCCTACGAGCAGTACTTC. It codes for CTAEAIRSYEQYF.

The CDR3 DNA is TGCAGTGCGAGTATACCGGGACTCGGAAACACCGGGGAGCTGTTTTTT. Residues: CSASIPGLGNTGELFF. The chain has TRBV20-1 and TRBJ2-2; a possible D gene is TRBD2 (6 bases). Germline lookup yields CDR1 DFQATT and CDR2 SNEGSKA (reference sequence). The CDR3 consists of 16 residues. Trimming left V 6 bases short and J 2 bases short, with 19 bases between.

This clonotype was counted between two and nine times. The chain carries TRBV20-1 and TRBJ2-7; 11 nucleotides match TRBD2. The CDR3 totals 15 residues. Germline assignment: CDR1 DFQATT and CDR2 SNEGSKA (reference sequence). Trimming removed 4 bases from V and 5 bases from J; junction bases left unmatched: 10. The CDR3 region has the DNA TGCAGTGCTATACCCCCACTAGCGGGGGACCACGAGCAGTACTTC. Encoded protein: CSAIPPLAGDHEQYF.

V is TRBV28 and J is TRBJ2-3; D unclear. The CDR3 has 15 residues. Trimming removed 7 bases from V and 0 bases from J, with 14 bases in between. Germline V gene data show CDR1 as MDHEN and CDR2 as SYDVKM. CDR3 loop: CASISDLTSTDTQYF. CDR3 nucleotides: TGTGCCAGCATTTCAGATCTTACTAGCACAGATACGCAGTATTTT.

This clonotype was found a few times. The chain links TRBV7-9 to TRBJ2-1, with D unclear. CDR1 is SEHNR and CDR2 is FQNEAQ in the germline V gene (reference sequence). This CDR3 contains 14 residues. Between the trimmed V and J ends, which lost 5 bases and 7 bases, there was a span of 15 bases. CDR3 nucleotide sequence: TGTGCCAGCAGCCCGCCCCAGGAACGAAATGAGCAGTTCTTC. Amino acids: CASSPPQERNEQFF.

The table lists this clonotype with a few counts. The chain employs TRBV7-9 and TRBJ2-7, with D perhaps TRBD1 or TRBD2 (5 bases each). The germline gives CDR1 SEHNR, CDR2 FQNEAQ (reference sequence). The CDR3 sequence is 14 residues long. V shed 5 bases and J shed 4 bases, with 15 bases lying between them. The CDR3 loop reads CASSAEVGVYEQYF. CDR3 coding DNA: TGTGCCAGCAGCGCGGAGGTGGGGGTGTACGAGCAGTACTTC.